This T cell receptor beta chain was identified in a study of T cells in Graves' hyperthyroidism and ophthalmopathy. CDR1 is DFQATT, CDR2 SNEGSKA, per germline (reference sequence). There are 16 residues in the CDR3. Unmatched junction bases numbered 13, after V lost 2 bases and J lost 4 bases. This clonotype was observed many times. Researchers took RNA transcripts and amplified the TCR beta CDR3 regions from them. TCR CDR3 underwent first-round RT-PCR with the HTBI primer set. Each CDR3 protein gets one entry after TCRdb re-called the multiplex PCR reads with MiXCR. The repertoire has about 480,000 distinct CDR3 sequences, around 22% of them found once; the top ten carry roughly 10%.

The receptor's source is a woman younger than 45 with Graves' ophthalmopathy. The J gene is TRBJ2-5, the V gene TRBV20-1; 7 bases align to TRBD1. The sample taken for sequencing was blood. CDR3 sequence reads: CSARPLQTGLGETQYF. The DNA for the CDR3 is TGCAGTGCTAGACCGCTCCAGACAGGGTTGGGAGAGACCCAGTACTTC.